These 17 T cell receptor beta chains were sequenced from one sample in a study of T cells after yellow fever vaccination. TCRdb used MiXCR to reprocess the 5' RACE reads, holding one entry per CDR3 protein. The table includes some 160,000 distinct CDR3 sequences, around 7% detected once. Sample: CD4+ T cells sorted from PBMCs, taken about 5 days after the first yellow fever vaccination. The receptor source for this set is a man between 18 and 35 years old who received the YFV17D yellow fever vaccine.

This clonotype was seen ten or more times. This rearrangement joins TRBV5-1 to TRBJ2-5, with 9 nucleotides matching TRBD2. The CDR3 has 17 residues. The germline V gene encodes CDR1 SGHRS and CDR2 YFSETQ. With V trimmed by 4 bases and J by 1 base, 11 bases remained unmatched. The CDR3 here is CASSRTSSGAPQETQYF. The DNA for the CDR3 is TGCGCCAGCAGCCGGACCTCTAGCGGGGCGCCCCAAGAGACCCAGTACTTC.

Of note for this clonotype: A much larger clone sits a single nucleotide away, making a read error possible. The CDR3, as DNA: TGTTCCAGCAGCCGTCGTCCGGAAGCTTTCTTT. Its translation: CSSSRRPEAFF. The chain joins TRBV7-2 to TRBJ1-1; D is ambiguous. The CDR3 covers 11 residues. Germline V gives CDR1 SGHTA, CDR2 FQGNSA.

This clonotype was seen a handful of times. For the CDR3, the DNA is TGCAGTGCTAGAGCCGGGCCGTCCTACAATGAGCAGTTCTTC. This sequence encodes CSARAGPSYNEQFF. The chain is built from TRBV20-1 and TRBJ2-1; D is uncertain. Germline V gene sequence: CDR1 DFQATT, CDR2 SNEGSKA (reference sequence). The CDR3 is made up of 14 amino acids. Deletions cut 1 base from V and 1 base from J, with 8 bases between.

This clonotype was found a few times. V and J are TRBV6-1 and TRBJ1-1; D call uncertain. Germline-derived CDR1 and CDR2 are MNHNS and SASEGT. The CDR3 totals 14 residues. The V end lost 8 bases, the J end lost 5 bases, and 18 bases lay between the germline ends. As DNA, the CDR3 is TGTGCCAGCTTTTGGGGTTTAGGCGGAACTGAAGCTTTCTTT. Amino acid sequence: CASFWGLGGTEAFF.

The table lists this clonotype with many counts. V is TRBV7-9 and J is TRBJ2-5; perhaps TRBD2 as D (5 bases). CDR3 length: 15 amino acids. CDR1 and CDR2 from the germline V gene are SEHNR and FQNEAQ (reference sequence). Trimming cost V 1 base and J 7 bases, with 16 bases left between them. CDR3 protein: CASSLGVPPRGTQYF. CDR3 bases: TGTGCCAGCAGCTTAGGGGTGCCTCCTCGGGGGACCCAGTACTTC.

The sample holds many counts of this clonotype. The chain couples TRBV12-3 or TRBV12-4 to TRBJ2-3; 8 bases agree with TRBD1. J lost 4 bases, V lost 3 bases, and 6 bases had no gene match. The CDR3 consists of 15 residues. CDR3 nucleotides: TGTGCCAGCAGTTTGGACAGGGCAGGGGCAGATACGCAGTATTTT. This gives the protein CASSLDRAGADTQYF.

The sample holds many counts of this clonotype. V gene TRBV5-1 combines with J gene TRBJ1-2; D uncertain. The V gene lost 4 bases and the J gene lost 3 bases, with 10 bases spanning the gap. The CDR3 sequence is 13 residues long. CDR1 and CDR2 (germline): SGHRS, YFSETQ. CDR3 loop: CASSPRGDYGYTF. The CDR3 DNA reads TGCGCCAGCAGCCCCCGTGGGGACTATGGCTACACCTTC.

The CDR3 sequence: CASIQAGNTEAFF. In DNA form, the CDR3 reads TGTGCCAGCATCCAGGCGGGGAACACTGAAGCTTTCTTT. The chain joins TRBV12-3 or TRBV12-4 to TRBJ1-1; no definite D call. This CDR3 has 13 amino acids. Trimming cost V 7 bases and J 1 base, with 10 bases left between them.

This chain uses TRBV12-3 or TRBV12-4 with TRBJ2-5, with a weak D call TRBD1 (5 bases). This CDR3 has 14 amino acids. V was shortened by 6 bases and J by 8 bases, with 19 bases between the two germline ends. CDR3 nucleotide sequence: TGTGCCAGCAGAATTACAGGACGCCTCAGCACCCAGTACTTC. It codes for CASRITGRLSTQYF.

This clonotype occurred many times. The chain uses TRBV6-6 and TRBJ2-7; TRBD2 matches 8 bases. Germline assignment: CDR1 MNHNY and CDR2 SVGAGI (reference sequence). This CDR3 spans 12 amino acids. Trimming at V came to 11 bases and at J to 1 base, leaving 4 bases not matched to a gene. Here the CDR3 reads CAASGSSYEQYF. In DNA, the CDR3 is TGTGCCGCTAGCGGGTCGTCCTACGAGCAGTACTTC.

This clonotype was detected many times. The genes are TRBV24-1 and TRBJ1-4; 8 bases align to TRBD1. The CDR3 is 15 amino acids. Trimming at V came to 2 bases and at J to 8 bases, leaving 6 bases not matched to a gene. CDR1 is KGHDR and CDR2 is SFDVKD in the germline V gene. CDR3: CATSDSGQGGEKLFF. Written as DNA, the CDR3 is TGTGCCACCAGTGATTCCGGACAGGGTGGCGAAAAACTGTTTTTT.

This clonotype was counted between two and nine times. This chain joins TRBV2 and TRBJ1-1, with D unclear. The CDR3 extends over 14 amino acids. V dropped 5 bases and J dropped 0 bases, with 10 bases sitting between them. Germline V CDR1 and CDR2: SNHLY, FYNNEI. CDR3 DNA sequence: TGTGCCAGCAGTATGGGGTTAATGAACACTGAAGCTTTCTTT. Its protein is CASSMGLMNTEAFF.

Here the CDR3 reads CASSIWTPRSYEQFF. DNA of the CDR3: TGTGCCAGTAGTATTTGGACCCCCCGCTCGTATGAGCAGTTCTTC. The J gene is TRBJ2-1, the V gene TRBV19; no definite D call. The CDR3 totals 15 residues. The V end lost 3 bases, the J end lost 8 bases, and 17 bases lay between the germline ends. CDR1 is LNHDA and CDR2 is SQIVND in the germline V gene (reference sequence).

In this sample, this clonotype turned up many times. The genes are TRBV7-2 and TRBJ2-7, with 8 positions matching TRBD2. Germline lookup yields CDR1 SGHTA and CDR2 FQGNSA. V lost 2 bases and J lost 2; bases outside the gene matches: 2. This CDR3 is built from 14 residues. This chain's CDR3 is CASSLTGGAYEQYV. The CDR3 DNA is TGTGCCAGCAGCTTAACGGGGGGGGCCTACGAGCAGTACGTC.

This clonotype was counted only a few times. This chain joins TRBV7-9 and TRBJ1-3; D remains ambiguous. The germline CDR1 and CDR2 sequences are SEHNR and FQNEAQ (reference sequence). CDR3 length equals 14 residues. Trimming took off 11 bases at V and 0 bases at J, with 14 bases between the two ends. CDR3 nucleotide sequence: TGTGCCCGGGCATCAGCGAACTCTGGAAACACCATATATTTT. Its translation: CARASANSGNTIYF. Variable domain in full (rest from reference TRBV7-9 and TRBJ1-3): DTGVSQNPRHKITKRGQNVTFRCDPISEHNRLYWYRQTLGQGPEFLTYFQNEAQLEKSRLLSDRFSAERPKGSFSTLEIQRTEQGDSAMYLCARASANSGNTIYFGEGSWLTVV.

This clonotype was seen repeatedly, ten times or more. The V call is TRBV20-1, the J call TRBJ1-6; perhaps TRBD1 as D (5 bases). Trimming pared 2 bases from V and 2 bases from J, leaving 10 bases between. The germline gives CDR1 DFQATT, CDR2 SNEGSKA (reference sequence). The CDR3 is made up of 15 amino acids. CDR3 bases: TGCAGTGCTAGATTCCAGGGACCCTATAATTCACCCCTCCACTTT. As protein: CSARFQGPYNSPLHF.

This clonotype was seen ten or more times. The CDR3 sequence is CASSPTGTYNSPLHF. In DNA, the CDR3 is TGTGCCAGCAGCCCGACTGGGACCTATAATTCACCCCTCCACTTT. The chain couples TRBV7-9 to TRBJ1-6; no definite D call. This CDR3 region has 15 residues. Germline V gives CDR1 SEHNR, CDR2 FQNEAQ (reference sequence). The ends were cut back, 5 bases at V and 2 bases at J, with 10 bases in the middle.